This T cell receptor (beta chain) was sequenced during a study of T cell repertoires in cytomegalovirus infection. In the study overall: Public TCR beta signature analysis indicated the presence of both CMV infection and matching HLA type.

MiXCR, applied by TCRdb to the reads, yields one record per CDR3 protein. The data contain around 450,000 distinct CDR3 sequences, approximately 31% of them seen just once; the ten biggest clones take up about an eighth. The CDR3 spans 15 residues. Germline assignment: CDR1 KGHSH and CDR2 LQKENI. V lost 3 bases to trimming and J lost 6 bases, with 18 bases between them. J is TRBJ2-7 and V is TRBV18; D is unresolved. The sample taken for sequencing was PBMCs. The clonotype originates from a human donor in good health (CMV status not recorded). Some clones in this sample may be carry-over from other donors' samples. The CDR3 region is CASSPLPLWSGEQYF. Here the CDR3 DNA reads TGTGCCAGCTCACCTCTTCCTCTCTGGTCCGGCGAGCAGTACTTC. Full variable domain (remainder filled in from reference TRBV18 and TRBJ2-7): NAGVMQNPRHLVRRRGQEARLRCSPMKGHSHVYWYRQLPEEGLKFMVYLQKENIIDESGMPKERFSAEFPKEGPSILRIQQVVRGDSAAYFCASSPLPLWSGEQYFGPGTRLTVT.